Presented here are 10 T cell receptor beta chains from one specimen sequenced in a study of cytomegalovirus exposure and HLA in healthy donors. PCR used 60 Vbeta primers and 13 Jbeta primers. Measured with immunoSEQ multiplex PCR; TCRdb has only the in-frame clones, and not every one. The sample yields some 95,000 clones, 60% to 75% seen once. The sequenced material came from PBMCs. The receptors stem from a female donor in good health and CMV-seronegative.

The chain recombines TRBV6-5 with TRBJ2-5; D gene ambiguous. Germline CDR1 and CDR2: MNHEY and SVGAGI. V lost 4 bases, J lost 1 base, and 10 bases lay in between. The CDR3 has 14 amino acids. CDR3 sequence (DNA): TGTGCCAGCAGTTCACCTTGGCCCCAAGAGACCCAGTACTTC. It specifies CASSSPWPQETQYF.

This clone was seen a handful of times. This CDR3 reads CASSDSPGGWTEAFF. CDR3 bases: TGTGCCAGCAGTGACTCCCCCGGGGGGTGGACTGAAGCTTTCTTT. The V gene is TRBV25-1, the J gene TRBJ1-1, with D maybe TRBD1 (5 bases). This CDR3 contains 15 residues. CDR1 MGHDK and CDR2 SYGVNS come from the germline V gene. Trimming stripped 3 bases from V and 5 bases from J, with 16 bases between.

The CDR3 DNA reads TGTGCCATCAGAGGAGGGGCCCTTGGTGGAAACACCATATATTTT. Its translation: CAIRGGALGGNTIYF. The chain is built from TRBV10-3 and TRBJ1-3; D might be TRBD1 (5 bases). The CDR3 consists of 15 residues. The germline CDR1 and CDR2 sequences are ENHRY and SYGVKD. V was trimmed by 6 bases and J by 3 bases, leaving 15 bases between them.

In its sample, this clone was seen once. The chain combines TRBV9 with TRBJ2-1; D is undetermined. The CDR3 is 12 residues long. V was cut by 0 bases and J by 13 bases, with 11 bases left in between. Germline V CDR1 and CDR2: SGDLS, YYNGEE. The CDR3 loop is CASSVDVQTQFF. The CDR3 DNA is TGTGCCAGCAGCGTAGATGTACAGACCCAGTTCTTC.

This clone has a single count. Other DNA sequences within the sample encode an identical CDR3. The rearrangement links TRBV11-2 to TRBJ2-3; 10 positions match TRBD2. With 4 bases clipped from V and 1 base from J, the junction kept 5 bases outside the gene matches. Germline CDR1 is SGHAT and CDR2 is FQNNGV. This CDR3 has 16 residues. Here the CDR3 reads CASSSRTSGGTDTQYF. Written as DNA, the CDR3 is TGTGCCAGCAGCTCCAGAACTAGCGGGGGCACAGATACGCAGTATTTT. The full variable domain, in which reference TRBV11-2 and TRBJ2-3 provide the parts outside the CDR3, is EAGVAQSPRYKIIEKRQSVAFWCNPISGHATLYWYQQILGQGPKLLIQFQNNGVVDDSQLPKDRFSAERLKGVDSTLKIQPAKLEDSAVYLCASSSRTSGGTDTQYFGPGTRLTVL.

The chain joins TRBV13 to TRBJ2-6; D may be TRBD1 (6 bases). The ends were cut back, 2 bases at V and 13 bases at J, with 15 bases in the middle. CDR3 size: 14 residues. Per germline, CDR1 PRHDT and CDR2 FYEKMQ (reference sequence). Written as DNA, the CDR3 is TGTGCCAGCAGCTTAACCCGACAGGTCCCGGTCCTGACTTTC. It specifies CASSLTRQVPVLTF.

The rearrangement joins TRBV15 to TRBJ2-7, with D unresolved. V lost 1 base and J lost 5, with 6 bases in between. The CDR3 length is 12 residues. The germline V gene has CDR1 LNHNV and CDR2 YYDKDF (reference sequence). CDR3 loop: CATSRGLDEQYF. The CDR3 DNA is TGTGCCACCAGCAGAGGATTAGACGAGCAGTACTTC.

The V call is TRBV5-4, the J call TRBJ1-1, with TRBD1 identical over 11 bases. Germline trimming cut 3 bases from V and 3 bases from J; bases unmatched to any gene: 7. Germline CDR1 and CDR2: SGHNT and YYREEE (reference sequence). This CDR3 is 16 amino acids long. The chain's CDR3 is CASSYWTGGWDTEAFF. CDR3 nucleotides: TGTGCCAGCAGCTATTGGACAGGGGGCTGGGACACTGAAGCTTTCTTT.

The V call is TRBV28, the J call TRBJ1-3; the D gene is possibly TRBD1 (5 bases). Germline lookup yields CDR1 MDHEN and CDR2 SYDVKM. The CDR3 is 13 residues long. The germline V and J ends were trimmed by 5 bases and 10 bases, with 15 bases remaining between them. The CDR3 DNA is TGTGCCAGCAGTCTTTACCAGGGAGGGACCATATATTTT. As protein: CASSLYQGGTIYF.

The sample holds a few counts of this clone. The V and J genes are TRBV5-1 and TRBJ1-2, with 7 positions matching TRBD1. This CDR3 is built from 14 residues. Germline V gene sequence: CDR1 SGHRS, CDR2 YFSETQ. V lost 2 bases, J lost 7 bases, and 8 bases stayed unmatched. CDR3 sequence (DNA): TGCGCCAGCAGCTTTTCGACAGGGAGAGGTGGCTACACCTTC. The encoded protein is CASSFSTGRGGYTF.